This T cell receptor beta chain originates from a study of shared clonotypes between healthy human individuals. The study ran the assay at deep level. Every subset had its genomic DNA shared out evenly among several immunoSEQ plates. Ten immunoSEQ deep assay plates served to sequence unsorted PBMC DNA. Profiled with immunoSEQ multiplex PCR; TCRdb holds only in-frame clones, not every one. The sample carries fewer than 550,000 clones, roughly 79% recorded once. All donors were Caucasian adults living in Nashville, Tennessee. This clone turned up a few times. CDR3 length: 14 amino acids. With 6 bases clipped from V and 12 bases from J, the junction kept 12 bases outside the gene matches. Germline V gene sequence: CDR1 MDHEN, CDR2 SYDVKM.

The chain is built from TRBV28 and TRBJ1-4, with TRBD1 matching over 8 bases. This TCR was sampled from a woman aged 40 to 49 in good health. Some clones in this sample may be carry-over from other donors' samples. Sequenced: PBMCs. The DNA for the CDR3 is TGTGCCAGCAGAAAGACCCAGAGCAGGGGGCAACTGTTTTTT. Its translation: CASRKTQSRGQLFF. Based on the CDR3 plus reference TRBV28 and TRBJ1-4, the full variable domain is DVKVTQSSRYLVKRTGEKVFLECVQDMDHENMFWYRQDPGLGLRLIYFSYDVKMKEKGDIPEGYSVSREKKERFSLILESASTNQTSMYLCASRKTQSRGQLFFGSGTQLSVL.